A selection of T cell receptor beta chains follows, all from one sample in a study of tumor-infiltrating lymphocytes in primary liver carcinoma. TCRdb recomputed calls from the multiplex PCR reads with MiXCR, one row per CDR3 protein. The sample contains 300,000 to 350,000 distinct CDR3 sequences, around three fifths of which appear only once. Material: peripheral blood. All receptors come from a man aged 35-49 years with primary liver carcinoma and hepatitis B virus infection. The CDR3 runs from the conserved cysteine through the conserved F or W. D genes are given only for firm matches. Size tells how often a clone was seen (once, few, many) or the class of an expanded clone, and some rows leave it out.

size: .; D: TRBD2; J: TRBJ2-3; V: TRBV30; CDR3: CAWSVGLAEGTDSDTQYF; DNA: TGTGCCTGGAGTGTAGGGCTAGCGGAAGGCACGGATTCAGATACGCAGTATTTT
size: .; D: .; J: TRBJ2-1; V: TRBV12-3/TRBV12-4; CDR3: CASSGTAIAGSYNEQFF; DNA: TGTGCCAGCAGTGGGACGGCTATCGCGGGCTCCTACAATGAGCAGTTCTTC
size: .; D: TRBD2; J: TRBJ2-7; V: TRBV6-2/TRBV6-3; CDR3: CASTIPGLATHEQYF; DNA: TGTGCCAGCACCATACCGGGACTAGCTACCCACGAGCAGTACTTC
size: .; D: .; J: TRBJ2-2; V: TRBV11-2; CDR3: CASSDRGNWRSGELFF; DNA: TGTGCCAGCAGCGATAGAGGGAATTGGCGGTCCGGGGAGCTGTTTTTT
size: .; D: TRBD2; J: TRBJ2-2; V: TRBV4-3; CDR3: CASNSGGNTRELFF; DNA: TGCGCCAGCAACAGCGGGGGAAACACCAGGGAGCTGTTTTTT
size: .; D: .; J: TRBJ1-3; V: TRBV5-1; CDR3: CVSSLQGGPGNTIYF; DNA: TGCGTCAGCAGTCTACAGGGAGGGCCTGGAAACACCATATATTTT
size: many; D: TRBD2; J: TRBJ2-1; V: TRBV4-3; CDR3: CASSQDITGGPYNEQFF; DNA: TGCGCCAGCAGCCAAGATATAACGGGGGGTCCCTACAATGAGCAGTTCTTC
size: .; D: TRBD1; J: TRBJ2-3; V: TRBV5-1; CDR3: CASRRTGGPDTQYF; DNA: TGCGCCAGCAGACGGACAGGGGGTCCAGATACGCAGTATTTT
size: .; D: .; J: TRBJ2-1; V: TRBV29-1; CDR3: CSVGRDFYYNEQFF; DNA: TGTAGCGTTGGACGAGACTTCTACTACAATGAGCAGTTCTTC
size: .; D: .; J: TRBJ1-2; V: TRBV6-5; CDR3: CASGYSAQSDYGYTF; DNA: TGTGCCAGCGGTTACTCGGCACAATCGGACTATGGCTACACCTTC
size: many; D: .; J: TRBJ2-2; V: TRBV4-2; CDR3: CASSQDPLLVSGELFF; DNA: TGTGCCAGCAGCCAAGATCCATTACTAGTTTCCGGGGAGCTGTTTTTT
size: .; D: TRBD2; J: TRBJ2-1; V: TRBV11-3; CDR3: CASRGGGLYNEQFF; DNA: TGTGCCAGCAGGGGCGGGGGGCTCTACAATGAGCAGTTCTTC
size: .; D: .; J: TRBJ2-5; V: TRBV6-6; CDR3: CTSSHREDQETQYF; DNA: TGTACCAGCAGCCACCGCGAGGACCAAGAGACCCAGTACTTC
size: .; D: .; J: TRBJ2-1; V: TRBV24-1; CDR3: CVTSDLPTSGISYNEQFF; DNA: TGTGTCACCAGTGATTTGCCAACTAGTGGGATCTCCTACAATGAGCAGTTCTTC
size: once; D: .; J: TRBJ1-1; V: TRBV6-5; CDR3: CASSYGGSNSEAFF; DNA: TGTGCCAGCAGTTACGGTGGGAGCAACAGTGAAGCTTTCTTT
size: .; D: .; J: TRBJ2-7; V: TRBV11-2; CDR3: CASSIRPGWGEQYF; DNA: TGTGCTAGCAGCATCCGACCGGGTTGGGGCGAGCAGTACTTC
size: once; D: TRBD1; J: TRBJ1-2; V: TRBV19; CDR3: CASSTLGQEGYTF; DNA: TGTGCCAGTAGTACCTTAGGACAGGAAGGCTACACCTTC
size: few; D: TRBD2; J: TRBJ2-1; V: TRBV13; CDR3: CASSPRAGGANEQFF; DNA: TGTGCCAGCAGCCCCAGGGCGGGAGGTGCTAATGAGCAGTTCTTC
size: .; D: .; J: TRBJ2-1; V: TRBV14; CDR3: CASGLWGSHNEQFF; DNA: TGTGCCAGCGGCCTATGGGGGTCTCACAATGAGCAGTTCTTC
size: .; D: TRBD2; J: TRBJ2-7; V: TRBV19; CDR3: CASSFQSGKFEQYF; DNA: TGTGCCAGTAGCTTCCAAAGCGGGAAATTCGAGCAGTACTTC
size: .; D: TRBD2; J: TRBJ2-7; V: TRBV11-2; CDR3: CASSFGGDSEQYF; DNA: TGTGCCAGCAGCTTCGGGGGGGATAGTGAGCAGTACTTC
size: .; D: TRBD2; J: TRBJ2-1; V: TRBV12-3/TRBV12-4; CDR3: CGSGTSGYNEQFF; DNA: TGTGGCAGCGGGACTAGCGGATACAATGAGCAGTTCTTC
size: few; D: .; J: TRBJ2-2; V: TRBV6-6; CDR3: CASSYQGTTGELFF; DNA: TGTGCCAGCAGTTACCAGGGGACCACCGGGGAGCTGTTTTTT